The 12 T cell receptor beta chains reported below all come from one sample, sequenced in a study. Generated by immunoSEQ multiplex PCR, the TCRdb table keeps only in-frame clones and is missing some. The sample contains 68,000 or so clones, approximately 92% of which appear only once. The specimen sequenced was PBMCs. The receptor source for this set is a middle-aged man with rheumatoid arthritis.

This clone was detected only a few times. The rearrangement joins TRBV3-1 (or the pseudogene TRBV3-2) to TRBJ2-7, with D possibly being TRBD1 (6 bases). From germline, CDR1 is LGHDT and CDR2 YNNKEL (reference sequence). The V end was cut by 0 bases, the J end by 2 bases, with 14 bases between. This CDR3 has 16 amino acids. The CDR3 bases are TGTGCCAGCAGCCAAGAAGGGGGACAACCCGCCTACGAGCAGTACTTC. This codes for CASSQEGGQPAYEQYF.

The rearrangement joins TRBV7-9 to TRBJ1-4; D gene uncertain. The length of the CDR3 is 17 residues. The germline V and J ends were trimmed by 5 bases and 1 base, with 17 bases remaining between them. Germline V CDR1 and CDR2: SEHNR, FQNEAQ (reference sequence). CDR3 DNA: TGTGCCAGCAGCCTCGGGCTAGCTCAAGGAACTAATGAAAAACTGTTTTTT. Translation gives CASSLGLAQGTNEKLFF.

The chain uses TRBV2 and TRBJ1-6, with TRBD1 matching 10 bases. Germline assignment: CDR1 SNHLY and CDR2 FYNNEI. V lost 6 bases, J lost 9 bases, and 2 bases stayed unmatched. CDR3 length: 13 residues. The CDR3 nucleotides are TGTGCCAGCAGCCGGGACAGGGGTTCACCCCTCCACTTT. It yields the protein CASSRDRGSPLHF.

The chain uses TRBV7-2 and TRBJ2-7; D ambiguous. Germline lookup yields CDR1 SGHTA and CDR2 FQGNSA. V lost 6 bases, J lost 0 bases, and 12 bases lay in between. The CDR3 has 14 residues. CDR3 in amino acids: CASRTQRDSYEQYF. The CDR3 DNA is TGTGCCAGCAGGACGCAACGAGACTCCTACGAGCAGTACTTC.

DNA for the CDR3: TGTGCCACCCGAACGCGGAGCACGAACACTGAAGCTTTCTTT. Amino acids: CATRTRSTNTEAFF. J is TRBJ1-1 and V is TRBV15; no definite D call. V lost 8 bases and J 1 base, leaving 14 bases between the germline ends. The CDR3 is 14 residues long. The germline gives CDR1 LNHNV, CDR2 YYDKDF (reference sequence).

This chain links TRBV5-1 with TRBJ2-3; a weak D match, TRBD1 (6 bases). With 2 bases removed from V and 4 bases from J, the gap between germline ends came to 11 bases. The CDR3 has 14 amino acids. Germline CDR1 SGHRS, CDR2 YFSETQ. The CDR3 is CASSLTGIPDTQYF. In DNA form, the CDR3 reads TGCGCCAGCAGCTTAACAGGGATCCCAGATACGCAGTATTTT. Full variable domain (outside the CDR3, taken from reference TRBV5-1 and TRBJ2-3): KAGVTQTPRYLIKTRGQQVTLSCSPISGHRSVSWYQQTPGQGLQFLFEYFSETQRNKGNFPGRFSGRQFSNSRSEMNVSTLELGDSALYLCASSLTGIPDTQYFGPGTRLTVL.

The genes are TRBV2 and TRBJ1-4; no firm D call. Looked up from germline, CDR1 is SNHLY and CDR2 is FYNNEI. This CDR3 region has 12 residues. Trimming stripped 6 bases from V and 8 bases from J, with 10 bases between. The CDR3 protein is CASSVAPEKLFF. For the CDR3, the DNA is TGTGCCAGCAGCGTGGCCCCCGAAAAACTGTTTTTT.

The rearrangement joins TRBV2 to TRBJ1-6; 10 bases fit TRBD1. There are 15 residues in the CDR3. V shed 6 bases, J shed 7 bases, and the junction held 6 bases outside the gene matches. The germline V gene encodes CDR1 SNHLY and CDR2 FYNNEI. The CDR3 here is CASSRDRGGNSPLHF. Here the CDR3 DNA reads TGTGCCAGCAGCCGGGACAGGGGTGGCAATTCACCCCTCCACTTT. Filled out from reference TRBV2 and TRBJ1-6, the complete variable domain reads EPEVTQTPSHQVTQMGQEVILRCVPISNHLYFYWYRQILGQKVEFLVSFYNNEISEKSEIFDDQFSVERPDGSNFTLKIRSTKLEDSAMYFCASSRDRGGNSPLHFGNGTRLTVT.

The J gene is TRBJ2-7, the V gene TRBV4-2; 10 bases match TRBD2. The germline CDR1 and CDR2 sequences are LGHNA and YNFKEQ. The CDR3 is 16 amino acids. With V trimmed by 0 bases and J by 3 bases, 5 bases remained unmatched. The CDR3 DNA sequence: TGTGCCAGCAGCCAAGACGAGCGGGAGGGGGACTACGAGCAGTACTTC. Protein product: CASSQDEREGDYEQYF.

The V gene is TRBV2, the J gene TRBJ2-2; D might be TRBD1 or TRBD2, each matching 6 bases. Germline V gives CDR1 SNHLY, CDR2 FYNNEI. Trimming removed 5 bases from V and 6 bases from J, with 19 bases in between. The CDR3 contains 16 residues. The DNA for the CDR3 is TGTGCCAGCAGTCCCCAGGGGACTGCTCTCTCCGGGGAGCTGTTTTTT. Amino acids: CASSPQGTALSGELFF.

The chain uses TRBV29-1 and TRBJ2-7; 7 bases fit TRBD1. Germline values: CDR1 SQVTM, CDR2 ANQGSEA. This CDR3 spans 13 amino acids. The CDR3 is CSFTEGGTYEQYF. The CDR3 nucleotides are TGCAGTTTCACGGAAGGGGGCACCTACGAGCAGTACTTC.

J is TRBJ1-2 and V is TRBV25-1, with D perhaps matching TRBD1 (5 bases). There are 17 residues in the CDR3. Germline assignment: CDR1 MGHDK and CDR2 SYGVNS. Deletions cut 1 base from V and 8 bases from J, with 23 bases between. The CDR3 coding sequence is TGTGCCAGCAGTGAATCCCCCGGGGCGGCCTACGATAAGGGCTACACCTTC. The encoded protein is CASSESPGAAYDKGYTF.